This paragraph reports one T cell receptor (beta chain). The sample originates from a study of blood T cell repertoires in COVID-19. On the study more broadly: Samples came from the United States, Italy and Spain, spanning acute and convalescent COVID-19.

Donors in Cohort 3 who had recovered were those with two negative PCRs, healthcare professional clearance, or resolution of their symptoms. Assay used: immunoSEQ multiplex PCR; TCRdb lists only in-frame clones, some missing. The sample yields hundreds of thousands of clones, 90% seen once. This CDR3 has 15 residues. The germline V gene has CDR1 SGHTA and CDR2 FQGTGA. The trim removed 3 bases at V and 4 bases at J, leaving 3 bases unmatched. This rearrangement joins TRBV7-3 to TRBJ2-3, with TRBD2 identical over 11 bases. This clonotype was obtained from a man aged 60-69 years who had recovered from COVID-19. Sequenced: PBMCs or T cells enriched from blood (not recorded which). The CDR3 bases are TGTGCCAGCAGCTTCTTAGCGGGAGGGCCAGATACGCAGTATTTT. This sequence encodes CASSFLAGGPDTQYF.